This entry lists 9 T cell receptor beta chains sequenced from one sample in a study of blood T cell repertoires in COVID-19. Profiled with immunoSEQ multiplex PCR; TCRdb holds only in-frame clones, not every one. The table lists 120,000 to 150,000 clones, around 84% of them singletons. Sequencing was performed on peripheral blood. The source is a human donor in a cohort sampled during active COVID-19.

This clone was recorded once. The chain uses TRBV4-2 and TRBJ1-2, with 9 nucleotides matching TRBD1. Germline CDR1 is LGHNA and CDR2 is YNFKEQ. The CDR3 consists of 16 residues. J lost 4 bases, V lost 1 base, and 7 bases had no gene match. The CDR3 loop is CASSQGPTGGSYGYTF. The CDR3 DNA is TGTGCCAGCAGCCAAGGCCCGACAGGGGGAAGCTATGGCTACACCTTC.

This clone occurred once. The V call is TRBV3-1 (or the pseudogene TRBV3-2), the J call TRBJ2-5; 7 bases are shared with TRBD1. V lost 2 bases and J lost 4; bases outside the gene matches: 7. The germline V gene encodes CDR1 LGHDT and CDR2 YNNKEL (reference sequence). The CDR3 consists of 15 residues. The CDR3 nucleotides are TGTGCCAGCAGCCAAAGACAGGGTTGGAGAGAGACCCAGTACTTC. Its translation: CASSQRQGWRETQYF.

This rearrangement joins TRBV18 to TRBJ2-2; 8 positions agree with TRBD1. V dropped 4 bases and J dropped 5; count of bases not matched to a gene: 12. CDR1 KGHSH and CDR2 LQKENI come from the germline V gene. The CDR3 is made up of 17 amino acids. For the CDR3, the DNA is TGTGCCAGCTCACTTCTCCAGGGGGCAAGTCGAACCGGGGAGCTGTTTTTT. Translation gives CASSLLQGASRTGELFF.

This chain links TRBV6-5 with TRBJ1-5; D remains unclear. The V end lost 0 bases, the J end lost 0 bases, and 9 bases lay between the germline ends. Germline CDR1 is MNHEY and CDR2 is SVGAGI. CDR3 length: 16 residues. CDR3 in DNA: TGTGCCAGCAGTTACTCGGCAGTTCATAGCAATCAGCCCCAGCATTTT. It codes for CASSYSAVHSNQPQHF.

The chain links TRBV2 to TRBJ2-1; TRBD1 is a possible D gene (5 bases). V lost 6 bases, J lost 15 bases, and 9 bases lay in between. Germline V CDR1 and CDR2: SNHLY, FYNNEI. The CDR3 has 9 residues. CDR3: CASRGLRFF. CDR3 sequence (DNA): TGTGCCAGCAGGGGGCTTCGGTTCTTC.

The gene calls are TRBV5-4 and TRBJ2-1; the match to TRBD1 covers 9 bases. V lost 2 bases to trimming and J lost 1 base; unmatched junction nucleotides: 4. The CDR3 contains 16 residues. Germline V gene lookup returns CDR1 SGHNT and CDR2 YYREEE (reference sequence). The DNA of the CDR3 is TGTGCCAGCAGCTTCCTCGGGACAGGGTCCTACAATGAGCAGTTCTTC. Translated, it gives CASSFLGTGSYNEQFF.

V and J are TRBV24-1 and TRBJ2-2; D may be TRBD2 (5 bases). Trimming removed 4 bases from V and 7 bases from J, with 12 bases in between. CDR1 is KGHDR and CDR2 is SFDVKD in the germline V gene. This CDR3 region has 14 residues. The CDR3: CATSESGPDGELFF. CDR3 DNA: TGTGCCACCAGTGAGAGCGGCCCGGACGGGGAGCTGTTTTTT.

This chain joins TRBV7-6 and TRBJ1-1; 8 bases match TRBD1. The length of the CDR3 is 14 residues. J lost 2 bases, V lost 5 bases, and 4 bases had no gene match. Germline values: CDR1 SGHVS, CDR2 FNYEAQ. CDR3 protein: CASSRGQVNTEAFF. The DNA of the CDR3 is TGTGCCAGCAGCCGGGGACAGGTTAACACTGAAGCTTTCTTT.

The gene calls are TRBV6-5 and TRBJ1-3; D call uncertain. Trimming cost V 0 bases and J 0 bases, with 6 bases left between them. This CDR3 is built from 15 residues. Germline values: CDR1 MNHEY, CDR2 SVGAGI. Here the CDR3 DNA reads TGTGCCAGCAGTTACTCGAGAGACTCTGGAAACACCATATATTTT. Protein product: CASSYSRDSGNTIYF.